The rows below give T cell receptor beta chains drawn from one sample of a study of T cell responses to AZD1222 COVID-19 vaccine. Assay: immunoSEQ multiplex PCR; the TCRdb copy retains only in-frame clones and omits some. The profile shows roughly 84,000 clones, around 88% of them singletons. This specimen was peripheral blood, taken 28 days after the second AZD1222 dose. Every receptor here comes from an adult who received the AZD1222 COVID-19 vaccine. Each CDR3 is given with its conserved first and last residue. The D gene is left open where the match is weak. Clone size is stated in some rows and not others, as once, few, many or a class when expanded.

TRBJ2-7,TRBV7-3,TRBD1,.,CASSPYPGQAYEQYF,TGTGCCAGCAGCCCGTACCCCGGACAGGCCTACGAGCAGTACTTC
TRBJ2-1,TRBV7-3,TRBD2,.,CASSLAGTSGGAHEQFF,TGTGCCAGCAGCTTAGCCGGGACTAGCGGGGGGGCTCATGAGCAGTTCTTC
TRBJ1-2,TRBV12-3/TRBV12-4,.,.,CASSLAGAGYTF,TGTGCCAGCAGTTTAGCGGGGGCTGGCTACACCTTC
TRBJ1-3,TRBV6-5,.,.,CASSYEISGNTIYF,TGTGCCAGCAGTTACGAAATCTCTGGAAACACCATATATTTT
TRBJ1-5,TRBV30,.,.,CAWSTGNSNQPQHF,TGTGCCTGGAGTACGGGGAATAGCAATCAGCCCCAGCATTTT
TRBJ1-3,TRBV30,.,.,CAWSGPDTAGNTIYF,TGTGCCTGGAGTGGGCCGGACACCGCTGGAAACACCATATATTTT
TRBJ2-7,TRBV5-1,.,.,CASSLVFAEQYF,TGCGCCAGCAGCTTGGTGTTCGCGGAGCAGTACTTC
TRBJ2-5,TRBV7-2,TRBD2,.,CASSLDIFPREGTYETQYF,TGTGCCAGCAGCTTAGACATATTCCCAAGGGAGGGTACTTACGAGACCCAGTACTTC
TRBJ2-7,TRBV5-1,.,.,CASSLGSEYEQYF,TGCGCCAGCAGCTTGGGGTCTGAGTACGAGCAGTACTTC
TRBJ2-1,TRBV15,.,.,CATSTRTAPQDEQFF,TGTGCCACCAGCACGAGGACAGCCCCCCAGGATGAGCAGTTCTTC
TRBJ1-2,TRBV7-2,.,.,CASSSGQTNYGYTF,TGTGCCAGCAGCTCTGGACAGACTAACTATGGCTACACCTTC
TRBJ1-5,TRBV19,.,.,CASSIYGQGGNQPQHF,TGTGCCAGTAGTATTTACGGGCAGGGTGGCAATCAGCCCCAGCATTTT
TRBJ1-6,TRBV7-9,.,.,CASSLGRGSYNSPLHF,TGTGCCAGCAGCTTAGGGAGGGGATCCTATAATTCACCCCTCCACTTT
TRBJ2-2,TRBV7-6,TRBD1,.,CASSPGQANTGELFF,TGTGCCAGCAGCCCGGGACAGGCGAACACCGGGGAGCTGTTTTTT
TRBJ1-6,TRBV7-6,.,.,CASSPLGEAGFRGSPLHF,TGTGCCAGCAGCCCCCTAGGCGAGGCTGGGTTCCGAGGGTCACCCCTCCACTTT
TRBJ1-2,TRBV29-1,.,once,CSVSRGQASGGYTF,TGCAGCGTATCGAGAGGCCAGGCCTCTGGGGGCTACACCTTC
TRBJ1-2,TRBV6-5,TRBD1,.,CASSYSKADRGIGYTF,TGTGCCAGCAGTTACTCGAAGGCCGACAGGGGCATTGGCTACACCTTC
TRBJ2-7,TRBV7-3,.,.,CASSLTGQGNSYEQYF,TGTGCCAGCAGCTTAACGGGCCAGGGAAACTCCTACGAGCAGTACTTC
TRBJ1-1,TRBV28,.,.,CASPGEHQQGTNTEAFF,TGTGCCAGCCCTGGGGAACACCAACAGGGTACGAACACTGAAGCTTTCTTT
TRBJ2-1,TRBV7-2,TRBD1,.,CASRLAGTGSYNEQFF,TGTGCCAGCAGATTAGCCGGGACAGGGAGTTATAATGAGCAGTTCTTC
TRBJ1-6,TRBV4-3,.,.,CASSQGGVSPLHF,TGCGCCAGCAGCCAAGGGGGAGTCTCACCCCTCCACTTT
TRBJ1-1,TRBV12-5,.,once,CASGLGSLSSTEAFF,TGTGCTAGTGGCCTGGGGAGTTTAAGTAGCACTGAAGCTTTCTTT
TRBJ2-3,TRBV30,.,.,CAWSATDTQYF,TGTGCCTGGAGTGCGACAGATACGCAGTATTTT
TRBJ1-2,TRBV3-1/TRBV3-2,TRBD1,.,CASNTGQVNYGYTF,TGTGCCAGCAATACGGGACAGGTGAACTATGGCTACACCTTC
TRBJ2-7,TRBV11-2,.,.,CASSLEGRGAYEQYF,TGTGCCAGCAGCTTAGAGGGTAGAGGAGCCTACGAGCAGTACTTC
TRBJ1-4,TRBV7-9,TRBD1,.,CASSARGKLFF,TGTGCCAGCAGCGCCAGGGGGAAACTGTTTTTT
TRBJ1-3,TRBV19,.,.,CASSWDLPGNTIYF,TGTGCCAGTAGTTGGGACTTACCCGGAAACACCATATATTTT
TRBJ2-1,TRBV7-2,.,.,CASSLFMGLDNEQFF,TGTGCCAGCAGCTTATTTATGGGCTTGGACAATGAGCAGTTCTTC
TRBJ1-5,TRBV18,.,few,CASSPSGYGNQPQHF,TGTGCCAGCTCACCATCAGGGTATGGCAATCAGCCCCAGCATTTT
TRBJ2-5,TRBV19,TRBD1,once,CASKGVGQGMETQYF,TGTGCCAGTAAGGGGGTCGGACAGGGGATGGAGACCCAGTACTTC
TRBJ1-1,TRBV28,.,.,CASSSRDGWAFF,TGTGCCAGCAGTTCGAGGGACGGATGGGCTTTCTTT
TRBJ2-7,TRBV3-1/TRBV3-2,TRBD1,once,CASSQGGQAYEQYF,TGTGCCAGCAGCCAAGGAGGACAGGCCTACGAGCAGTACTTC
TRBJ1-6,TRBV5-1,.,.,CASSSPGAGSSYNSPLHF,TGCGCCAGCAGCTCACCAGGGGCGGGGAGCTCCTATAATTCACCCCTCCACTTT
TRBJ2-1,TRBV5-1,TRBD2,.,CASSLEPSGVSYNEQFF,TGCGCCAGCAGCTTGGAGCCTAGCGGGGTGTCCTACAATGAGCAGTTCTTC
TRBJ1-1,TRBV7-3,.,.,CASSLLGTNTEAFF,TGTGCCAGCAGCTTACTAGGGACGAACACTGAAGCTTTCTTT
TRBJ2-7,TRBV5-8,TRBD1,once,CASSLGQGYYEQYF,TGTGCCAGCAGCTTGGGACAGGGGTACTACGAGCAGTACTTC
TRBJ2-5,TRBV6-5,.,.,CASTLSRMGETQYF,TGTGCCAGCACCCTCAGCCGGATGGGAGAGACCCAGTACTTC
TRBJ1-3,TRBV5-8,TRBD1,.,CASSRDRFSGNTIYF,TGTGCCAGCAGCCGGGACAGGTTCTCTGGAAACACCATATATTTT
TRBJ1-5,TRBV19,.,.,CASSIVRGGTNQPQHF,TGTGCCAGTAGTATAGTGCGAGGGGGAACTAATCAGCCCCAGCATTTT
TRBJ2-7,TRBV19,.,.,CASSIGSGNEQYF,TGTGCCAGTAGTATTGGTAGCGGCAACGAGCAGTACTTC